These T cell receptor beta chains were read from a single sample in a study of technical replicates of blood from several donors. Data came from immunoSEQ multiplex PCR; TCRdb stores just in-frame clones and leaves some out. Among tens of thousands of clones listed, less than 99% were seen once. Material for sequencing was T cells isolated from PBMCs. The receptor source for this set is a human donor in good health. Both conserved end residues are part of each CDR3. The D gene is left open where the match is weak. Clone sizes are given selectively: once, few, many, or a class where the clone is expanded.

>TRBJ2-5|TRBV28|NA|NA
TGTGCCAGCAGCCAAGCAGGGCTGCAAGAGACCCAGTACTTC
CASSQAGLQETQYF
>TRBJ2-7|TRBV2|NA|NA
TGTGCCAGCAGTCCGACAGCAACCTACGAGCAGTACTTC
CASSPTATYEQYF
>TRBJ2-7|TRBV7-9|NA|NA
TGTGCTAACTACGAGCAGTACTTC
CANYEQYF
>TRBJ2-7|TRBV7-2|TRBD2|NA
TGTGCCAGCGGAAGGACTAGCGGGAGCTACGAGCAGTACTTC
CASGRTSGSYEQYF
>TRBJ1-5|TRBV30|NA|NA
TGTGCCTGGAGTGACGGGAGAACGTTCTATAGCAATCAGCCCCAGCATTTT
CAWSDGRTFYSNQPQHF
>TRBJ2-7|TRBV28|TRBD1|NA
TGTGCCAGCGGGCCGACAGGGGGCGTTCAATCCTACGAGCAGTACTTC
CASGPTGGVQSYEQYF
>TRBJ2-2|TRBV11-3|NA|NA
TGTGCCAGCAGCCAAAGCGGCCTCGGGGAGCTGTTTTTT
CASSQSGLGELFF
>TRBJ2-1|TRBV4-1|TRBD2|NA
TGCGCCAGTAGACTAGCGGGAGGAGAATACAATGAGCAGTTCTTC
CASRLAGGEYNEQFF
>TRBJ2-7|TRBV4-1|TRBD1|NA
TGCGCCAGCAGCCAAGTTGTGGGACAGGGCTCCTACGAGCAGTACTTC
CASSQVVGQGSYEQYF
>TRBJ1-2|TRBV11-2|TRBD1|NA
TGTGCCAGCAGTTTTCCAGGGACAGCCTACAACTATGGCTACACCTTC
CASSFPGTAYNYGYTF
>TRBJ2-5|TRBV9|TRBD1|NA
TGTGCCAGCAGCGGAAGACAGGGTCGAGAGACCCAGTACTTC
CASSGRQGRETQYF
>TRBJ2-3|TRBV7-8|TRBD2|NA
TGTGCCAGCAGCGGGGGGACTAGCGGGAGTCGGGATACGCAGTATTTT
CASSGGTSGSRDTQYF
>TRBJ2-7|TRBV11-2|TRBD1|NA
TGTGCCAGCAGCTTCAGCCCGGGACAGTACTACGAGCAGTACTTC
CASSFSPGQYYEQYF
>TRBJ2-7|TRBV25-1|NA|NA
TGTGCCAGCAGTGGGCAGGGGTGGAACGAGCAGTACTTC
CASSGQGWNEQYF
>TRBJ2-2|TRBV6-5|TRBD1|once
TGTGCCAGCAGCCGGACAGGAGTGAACACCGGGGAGCTGTTTTTT
CASSRTGVNTGELFF
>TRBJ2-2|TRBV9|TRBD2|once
TGTGCCAGCAGCGTAGCTCTCGCGGGGGGAGAACCGACCGGGGAGCTGTTTTTT
CASSVALAGGEPTGELFF
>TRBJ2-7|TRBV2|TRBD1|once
TGTGCCAGCAGGACGGACAGGGAGTTGTCTGGGCAGTACTTC
CASRTDRELSGQYF
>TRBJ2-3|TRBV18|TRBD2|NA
TGTGCCAGCTCACGGGCGTCTAGCGGGAGCACAGATACGCAGTATTTT
CASSRASSGSTDTQYF
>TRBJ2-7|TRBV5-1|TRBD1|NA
TGCGCCAGCAGCTGGGGACCGGGACAGGGCATCGAGCAGTACTTC
CASSWGPGQGIEQYF
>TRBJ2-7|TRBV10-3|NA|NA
TGTGCCATCAGTGGGGCGAACCCCTACGAGCAGTACTTC
CAISGANPYEQYF
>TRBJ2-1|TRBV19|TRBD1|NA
TGTGCCAGTAGTATCCCCGACAGGGGGCTTATAGATGAGCAGTTCTTC
CASSIPDRGLIDEQFF
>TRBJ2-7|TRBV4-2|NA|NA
TGTGCCAGCAGCGAGGACAGCTCCTACGAGCAGTACTTC
CASSEDSSYEQYF
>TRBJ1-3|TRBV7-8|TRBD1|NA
TGTGCCAGCAGCTTAGTCTTACCAGGGGGGCAAAGTATGGGGTCCACCATATATTTT
CASSLVLPGGQSMGSTIYF
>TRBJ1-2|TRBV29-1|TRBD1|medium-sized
TGCAGCGTTTCGGACAGGGGCTATGGCTACACCTTC
CSVSDRGYGYTF
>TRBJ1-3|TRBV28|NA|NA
TGTGCCAGCACAAGAGACATTTCTGGAAACACCATATATTTT
CASTRDISGNTIYF
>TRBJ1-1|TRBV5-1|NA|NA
TGCGCCAGCAGCTTGACACACCCAGGGGCTGAAGCTTTCTTT
CASSLTHPGAEAFF
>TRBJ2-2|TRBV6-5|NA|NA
TGTTCAAGCCAACGACTGTACACCGGGGAGCTGTTTTTT
CSSQRLYTGELFF
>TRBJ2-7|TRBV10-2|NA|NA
TGCGCCAGCAGTGAGATTGGGAGCTCCTACGAGCAGTACTTC
CASSEIGSSYEQYF
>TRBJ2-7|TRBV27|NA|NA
TGTGCCAGCAGTTACAGCGGGTGGGCTGTCTCCTACGAGCAGTACTTC
CASSYSGWAVSYEQYF
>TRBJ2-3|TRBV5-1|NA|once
TGCGCCAGCAGCTTGGGTCGACTAGAGAGCACAGATACGCAGTATTTT
CASSLGRLESTDTQYF
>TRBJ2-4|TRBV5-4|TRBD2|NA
TGTGCCAGCAGTCCGGGGGGACGGGTAGCGGGGGAAAACATTCAGTACTTC
CASSPGGRVAGENIQYF
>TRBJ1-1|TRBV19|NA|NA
TGTGCCAGTAGTATAGGGGCCTCCTGGGCTGAAGCTTTCTTT
CASSIGASWAEAFF
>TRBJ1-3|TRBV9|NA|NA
TGTGCCAGCAGCCCCCCGGTTGACTCTGGAAACACCATATATTTT
CASSPPVDSGNTIYF
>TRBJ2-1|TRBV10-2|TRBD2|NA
TGCGCCAGCAGTCAACCCGGGACTAGCGGGACCCATGAGCAGTTCTTC
CASSQPGTSGTHEQFF
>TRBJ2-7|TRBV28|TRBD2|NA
TGTGCCAGCAGTTTGTGGCGGGAGTCCCACGAGCAGTACTTC
CASSLWRESHEQYF
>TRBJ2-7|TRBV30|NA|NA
TGTGCCTGGGCTAGGGGGGGCTCCTACGAGCAGTACTTC
CAWARGGSYEQYF
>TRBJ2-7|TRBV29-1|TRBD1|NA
TGCAGCGTCGAAAGACACCGGGACAGGGAGTCGTACGAGCAGTACTTC
CSVERHRDRESYEQYF
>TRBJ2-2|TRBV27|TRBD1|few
TGTGCCAGCAGTGGCAGGGGGCATAGGGGCGGGGAGCTGTTTTTT
CASSGRGHRGGELFF
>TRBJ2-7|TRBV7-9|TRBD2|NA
TGTGCCAGCAGCGCCGAATCGGGACTAGGGCTTCGTGAGCAGTACTTC
CASSAESGLGLREQYF
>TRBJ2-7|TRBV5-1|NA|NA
TGCGCCAGCAGCTTCATCGCAGTCCAAGTGCCCTACGAGCAGTACTTC
CASSFIAVQVPYEQYF
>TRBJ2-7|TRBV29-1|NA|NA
TGCAGCGTTGCCGGGAGCTCCTACGAGCAGTACTTC
CSVAGSSYEQYF
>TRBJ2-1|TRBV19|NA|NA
TGTGCCAGTAGTCCGAGCAGGGTTTCCTACAATGAGCAGTTCTTC
CASSPSRVSYNEQFF
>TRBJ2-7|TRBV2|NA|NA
TGTGCCAGCAGACTGACAGGATCTGAACCCTACGAGCAGTACTTC
CASRLTGSEPYEQYF
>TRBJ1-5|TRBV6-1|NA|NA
TGTGCCAGCAGTGAAAGACGCCTTCTGGGGACTGTTCAGCCCCAGCATTTT
CASSERRLLGTVQPQHF
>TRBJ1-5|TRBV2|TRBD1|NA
TGTGCCAGTGACAGGGATGGCAATCAGCCCCAGCATTTT
CASDRDGNQPQHF
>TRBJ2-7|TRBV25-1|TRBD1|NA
TGTGCCAGCAGTGAAGGGACAGGGCAGGCCTACGAGCAGTACTTC
CASSEGTGQAYEQYF
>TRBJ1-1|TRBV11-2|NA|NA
TGTGCCAGCAGCTTACTCTCAGAGAACACTGAAGCTTTCTTT
CASSLLSENTEAFF
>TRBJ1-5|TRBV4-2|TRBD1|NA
TGTGCCAGCAGCCAAGATTTGGACAGGGGATTTAATCAGCCCCAGCATTTT
CASSQDLDRGFNQPQHF
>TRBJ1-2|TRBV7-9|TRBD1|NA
TGTGCCAGCAGCTTTGACAGGGGATCCTATGGCTACACCTTC
CASSFDRGSYGYTF
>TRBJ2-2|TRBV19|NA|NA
TGTGCCAGTAGAGGGGAAGGGGCCTCCATGGGGGAGCTGTTTTTT
CASRGEGASMGELFF
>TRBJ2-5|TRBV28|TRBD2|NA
TGTGCCAGCAGTTTAAGTTGGACTAGCGGGTCGGAAGAGACCCAGTACTTC
CASSLSWTSGSEETQYF
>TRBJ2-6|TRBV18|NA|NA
TGTGCCAGCTTACAGGGCTCCGGGGCCAACGTCCTGACTTTC
CASLQGSGANVLTF
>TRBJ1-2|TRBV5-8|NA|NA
TGTGCCAGCAGCGGGTTGACGGAGGAGGACTATGGCTACACCTTC
CASSGLTEEDYGYTF
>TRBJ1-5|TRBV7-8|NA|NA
TGTGCCAGCAGCTACTGGACAGAAGGGAATCAGCCCCAGCATTTT
CASSYWTEGNQPQHF
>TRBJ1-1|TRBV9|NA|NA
TGTGCCAGCAGCGTAGACGAGGTCACCGGAGATACTGAAGCTTTCTTT
CASSVDEVTGDTEAFF
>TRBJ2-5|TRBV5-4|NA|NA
TGTGCCAGCAGCTTGGACGGACAGAAAGAGACCCAGTACTTC
CASSLDGQKETQYF
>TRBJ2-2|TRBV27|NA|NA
TGTGCCAGCAGTTTTGGAGTACCCGGGGAGCTGTTTTTT
CASSFGVPGELFF
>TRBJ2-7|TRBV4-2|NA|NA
TGTGCCAGCAGCCAAGGCCTTTTGCGGGGCAGCTCCTACGAGCAGTACTTC
CASSQGLLRGSSYEQYF
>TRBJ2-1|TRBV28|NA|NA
TGTGCCAGCAAAGAGGGCTCCTACAATGAGCAGTTCTTC
CASKEGSYNEQFF